Listed below are T cell receptor beta chains from one sample, sequenced in a study of early T cells in non-severe SARS-CoV-2 infection. MiXCR was run by TCRdb on the 5' RACE reads, yielding one entry per CDR3 protein. The data show 80,000 or so distinct CDR3 sequences, with around 15% seen just once and approximately 12% held by the top ten. The sequencing input was whole blood. These receptor sequences come from an adult who was a healthcare worker with PCR-confirmed SARS-CoV-2 infection or an uninfected control (not recorded which). Each CDR3 is given without its conserved first and last residue. Fields, in order: J gene, V gene, CDR3 protein.

>TRBJ2-2|TRBV7-3
ASSTGPSAGELF
>TRBJ2-6|TRBV19
ASSGITSGANVLT
>TRBJ2-7|TRBV7-9
ASSLTQRYEQY
>TRBJ2-7|TRBV24-1
ATSDLDRGRGEQY
>TRBJ1-1|TRBV5-1
ASSYGGKSEAF
>TRBJ2-5|TRBV29-1
SDGTGAPQETQY
>TRBJ1-1|TRBV5-6
ASSLTGGAGTEAF
>TRBJ2-2|TRBV28
ASSWGGQANTGELF
>TRBJ2-7|TRBV9
ASSVGAASSYEQY
>TRBJ2-1|TRBV7-2
ASSSRGWYNEQF
>TRBJ1-1|TRBV27
ASSPRRQGPTEAF
>TRBJ2-1|TRBV6-6
ASSLLTGGNEQF
>TRBJ1-5|TRBV29-1
SVVYGPNQPQH
>TRBJ2-5|TRBV11-2
ASSSGTWRGYQETQY
>TRBJ2-1|TRBV28
ASSPPHRDNEQF
>TRBJ2-1|TRBV19
ASSIDRASYNEQF
>TRBJ2-7|TRBV20-1
SVNLEGLRGQY
>TRBJ1-1|TRBV4-1
ASSTQRDLNTEAF